Below, 14 T cell receptor beta chains from the same sample are listed, as sequenced in a study of CD8 T cells in Susac syndrome (dated 2019 in TCRdb). Library prep was done by the immunoSEQ multiplex PCR assay. RNA was extracted with the RNeasy kit and about 0.5 to 1 ug was reverse transcribed using random hexamers. The public reads were run again by TCRdb, first through fastp at Q25 and then through MiXCR, and only productive beta chains were kept. CDR3 protein sequences are deduplicated, and each keeps its most common genes and DNA. In this sample the table shows a few hundred thousand distinct CDR3 sequences, around 90% of which occur a single time. The ten largest clones take up 0.1% to 0.15% of the sample. The sequencing sample was made of CD8+ T cells from PBMCs. The receptors were sampled from a human donor with multiple sclerosis.

V gene TRBV7-9 combines with J gene TRBJ2-1; TRBD2 might be the D (6 bases). The CDR3 length is 13 residues. The V gene's germline CDR1 is SEHNR and CDR2 FQNEAQ (reference sequence). The V and J ends lost 4 bases and 12 bases respectively, with 16 bases between them. The CDR3 DNA follows: TGTGCCAGCAGCTCTGGAGAGACTAGAGGGCAGTTCTTC. Amino acids: CASSSGETRGQFF.

The V gene is TRBV2, the J gene TRBJ2-7, with D hard to call. Germline V gene lookup returns CDR1 SNHLY and CDR2 FYNNEI. The CDR3 loop spans 14 amino acids. The V and J ends lost 7 bases and 1 base respectively, with 14 bases between them. In nucleotides, the CDR3 is TGTGCCAGCACCCCCGTGACCGCTTCCTACGAGCAGTACTTC. Translation gives CASTPVTASYEQYF.

The V and J genes are TRBV7-9 and TRBJ1-1, with 8 bases matching TRBD1. Trimming cost V 2 bases and J 2 bases; bases outside gene matches: 10. The CDR3 length is 17 residues. CDR1 SEHNR and CDR2 FQNEAQ come from the germline V gene (reference sequence). The DNA for the CDR3 is TGTGCCAGCAGCTTACCTCCCGACAGGGGTCCCAACACTGAAGCTTTCTTT. Translated, it gives CASSLPPDRGPNTEAFF.

The V and J genes are TRBV18 and TRBJ2-7; D remains unclear. Germline V gene lookup returns CDR1 KGHSH and CDR2 LQKENI. CDR3 length: 15 amino acids. Trimming stripped 2 bases from V and 3 bases from J, with 14 bases between. CDR3 loop: CASSPGVSPLYEQYF. In nucleotides, the CDR3 is TGTGCCAGCTCACCAGGGGTATCGCCCCTCTACGAGCAGTACTTC.

The rearrangement uses TRBV9 and TRBJ2-7; no firm D call. Trimming cost V 0 bases and J 3 bases, with 10 bases left between them. Germline CDR1 and CDR2: SGDLS and YYNGEE. The CDR3 contains 14 residues. The CDR3 is CASSVAVGNYEQYF. In nucleotides, the CDR3 is TGTGCCAGCAGCGTAGCTGTCGGTAACTACGAGCAGTACTTC.

The chain is built from TRBV2 and TRBJ1-1; 9 nucleotides agree with TRBD1. V lost 7 bases to trimming and J lost 5 bases; unmatched junction nucleotides: 5. The V gene's germline CDR1 is SNHLY and CDR2 FYNNEI. The CDR3 extends over 13 amino acids. The CDR3 region is CASTQGAPTEAFF. Here the CDR3 DNA reads TGTGCCAGCACACAGGGGGCGCCGACTGAAGCTTTCTTT.

The chain has TRBV11-1 and TRBJ2-5; 7 bases are shared with TRBD1. CDR3 size: 16 residues. J gave up 5 bases and V 5 bases, and 14 bases lay outside the gene matches. The germline V gene has CDR1 SGHAT and CDR2 FQDESV (reference sequence). CDR3: CASSPDRARLGETQYF. The CDR3 DNA sequence: TGTGCCAGCAGCCCCGACAGGGCCCGGCTAGGGGAGACCCAGTACTTC.

This rearrangement joins TRBV13 to TRBJ1-3; D unclear. The ends were cut back, 7 bases at V and 1 base at J, with 11 bases in the middle. The germline gives CDR1 PRHDT, CDR2 FYEKMQ (reference sequence). The CDR3 sequence is 14 residues long. CDR3 sequence: CASTERGSGNTIYF. The CDR3 DNA reads as TGTGCCAGCACCGAGCGAGGATCTGGAAACACCATATATTTT.

The rearrangement joins TRBV6-4 to TRBJ1-1; 8 nucleotides match TRBD1. J was trimmed by 0 bases and V by 6 bases; bases with no gene match: 9. The CDR3 has 16 residues. CDR1 and CDR2 (germline): MRHNA, SNTAGT. The CDR3 loop reads CASSPDREDMNTEAFF. The CDR3 DNA follows: TGTGCCAGCAGCCCGGACAGGGAGGACATGAACACTGAAGCTTTCTTT.

The chain links TRBV20-1 to TRBJ2-6; TRBD1 might be the D (5 bases). Between the trimmed V and J ends, which lost 2 bases and 0 bases, there was a span of 17 bases. The CDR3 contains 18 residues. Germline V gene data show CDR1 as DFQATT and CDR2 as SNEGSKA (reference sequence). In DNA, the CDR3 is TGCAGTGCTAGACCGAAACAGGATTTCTTCTCTGGGGCCAACGTCCTGACTTTC. Its protein product is CSARPKQDFFSGANVLTF.

The chain employs TRBV6-5 and TRBJ2-1; D is possibly TRBD1 or TRBD2 (5 bases each). The CDR3 consists of 13 residues. V shed 5 bases and J shed 7 bases, with 12 bases lying between them. Per the germline V gene, CDR1 is MNHEY and CDR2 is SVGAGI. The CDR3 sequence: CASSTAEGNEQFF. The CDR3 coding sequence is TGTGCCAGCAGTACAGCTGAGGGGAATGAGCAGTTCTTC.

This chain joins TRBV19 and TRBJ1-1, with D unresolved. Germline loops: CDR1 LNHDA, CDR2 SQIVND (reference sequence). This CDR3 contains 15 residues. V lost 2 bases, J lost 3 bases, and 13 bases lay in between. The CDR3 sequence is CASSIRAYVDTEAFF. In nucleotides, the CDR3 is TGTGCCAGTAGTATAAGGGCCTACGTCGACACTGAAGCTTTCTTT.

The chain carries TRBV29-1 and TRBJ2-6; D might be TRBD1 (5 bases). CDR1 and CDR2 from the germline V gene are SQVTM and ANQGSEA. This CDR3 has 15 amino acids. Trimming stripped 5 bases from V and 0 bases from J, with 11 bases between. This CDR3 reads CSVQHRISGANVLTF. For the CDR3, the DNA is TGCAGCGTTCAGCACAGGATCTCTGGGGCCAACGTCCTGACTTTC. Based on the CDR3 plus reference TRBV29-1 and TRBJ2-6, the full variable domain is SAVISQKPSRDICQRGTSLTIQCQVDSQVTMMFWYRQQPGQSLTLIATANQGSEATYESGFVIDKFPISRPNLTFSTLTVSNMSPEDSSIYLCSVQHRISGANVLTFGAGSRLTVL.

The chain links TRBV7-9 to TRBJ1-2; D not certain. The germline V gene has CDR1 SEHNR and CDR2 FQNEAQ (reference sequence). The V gene lost 6 bases and the J gene lost 7 bases, with 15 bases spanning the gap. The CDR3 has 13 amino acids. The CDR3 here is CASSPPAGSGYTF. In nucleotides, the CDR3 is TGTGCCAGCAGTCCCCCGGCGGGGTCTGGCTACACCTTC.